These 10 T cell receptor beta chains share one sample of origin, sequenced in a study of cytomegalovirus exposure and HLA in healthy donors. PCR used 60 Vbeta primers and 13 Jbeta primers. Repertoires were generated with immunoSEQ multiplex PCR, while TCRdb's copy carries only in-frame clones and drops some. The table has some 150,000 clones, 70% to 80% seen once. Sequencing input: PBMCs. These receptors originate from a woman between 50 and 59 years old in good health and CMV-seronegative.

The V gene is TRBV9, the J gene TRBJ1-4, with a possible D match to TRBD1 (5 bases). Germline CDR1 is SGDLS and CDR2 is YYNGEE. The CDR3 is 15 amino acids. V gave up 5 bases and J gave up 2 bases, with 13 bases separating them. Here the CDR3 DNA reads TGTGCCAGCAGAGCAGGGTCGATTACTAATGAAAAACTGTTTTTT. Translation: CASRAGSITNEKLFF.

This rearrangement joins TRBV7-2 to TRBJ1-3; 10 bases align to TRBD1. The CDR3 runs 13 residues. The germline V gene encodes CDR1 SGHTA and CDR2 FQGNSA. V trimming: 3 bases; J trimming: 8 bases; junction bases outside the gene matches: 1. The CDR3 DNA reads TGTGCCAGCAGCTTCGACAGGGGGCACACCATATATTTT. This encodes CASSFDRGHTIYF.

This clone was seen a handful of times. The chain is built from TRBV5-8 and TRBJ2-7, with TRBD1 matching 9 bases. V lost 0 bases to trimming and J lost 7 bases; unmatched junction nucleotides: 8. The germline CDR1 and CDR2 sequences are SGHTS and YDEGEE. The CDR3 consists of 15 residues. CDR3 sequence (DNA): TGTGCCAGCAGCTTGGTACAGGGGGCCCTTCTAGAGCAGTACTTC. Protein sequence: CASSLVQGALLEQYF. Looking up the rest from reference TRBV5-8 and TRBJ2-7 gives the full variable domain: EAGVTQSPTHLIKTRGQQATLRCSPISGHTSVYWYQQALGLGLQFLLWYDEGEERNRGNFPPRFSGRQFPNYSSELNVNALELEDSALYLCASSLVQGALLEQYFGPGTRLTVT.

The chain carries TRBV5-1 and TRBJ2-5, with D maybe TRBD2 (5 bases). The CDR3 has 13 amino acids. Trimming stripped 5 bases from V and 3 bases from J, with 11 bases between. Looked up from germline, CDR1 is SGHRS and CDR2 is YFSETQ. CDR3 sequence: CASRYEGEETQYF. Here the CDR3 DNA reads TGCGCCAGCAGGTATGAGGGCGAAGAGACCCAGTACTTC. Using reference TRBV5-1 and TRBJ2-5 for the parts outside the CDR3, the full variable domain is KAGVTQTPRYLIKTRGQQVTLSCSPISGHRSVSWYQQTPGQGLQFLFEYFSETQRNKGNFPGRFSGRQFSNSRSEMNVSTLELGDSALYLCASRYEGEETQYFGPGTRLLVL.

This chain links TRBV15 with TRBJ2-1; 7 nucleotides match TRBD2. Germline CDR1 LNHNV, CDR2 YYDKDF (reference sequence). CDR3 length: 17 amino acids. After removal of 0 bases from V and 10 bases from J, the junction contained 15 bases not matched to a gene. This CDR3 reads CATSRDGRGLESKEQFF. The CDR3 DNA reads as TGTGCCACCAGCAGAGATGGGAGGGGACTCGAGAGCAAAGAGCAGTTCTTC.

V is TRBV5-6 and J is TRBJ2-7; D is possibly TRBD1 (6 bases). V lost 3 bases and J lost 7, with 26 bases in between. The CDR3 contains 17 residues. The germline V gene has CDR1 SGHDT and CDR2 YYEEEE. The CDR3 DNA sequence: TGTGCCAGCAGCTCCCCAGTAGGACAGTACCTTTTGGGGGAGCAGTACTTC. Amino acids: CASSSPVGQYLLGEQYF.

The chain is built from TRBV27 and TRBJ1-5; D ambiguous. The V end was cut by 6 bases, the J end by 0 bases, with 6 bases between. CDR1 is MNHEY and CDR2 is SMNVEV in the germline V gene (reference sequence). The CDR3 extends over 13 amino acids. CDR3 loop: CASRPYSNQPQHF. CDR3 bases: TGTGCCAGCAGGCCCTATAGCAATCAGCCCCAGCATTTT.

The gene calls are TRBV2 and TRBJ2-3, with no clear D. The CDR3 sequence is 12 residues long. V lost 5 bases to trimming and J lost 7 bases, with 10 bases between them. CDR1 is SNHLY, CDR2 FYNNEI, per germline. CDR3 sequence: CASSLSENTQYF. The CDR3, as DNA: TGTGCCAGCAGTTTAAGCGAGAATACGCAGTATTTT.

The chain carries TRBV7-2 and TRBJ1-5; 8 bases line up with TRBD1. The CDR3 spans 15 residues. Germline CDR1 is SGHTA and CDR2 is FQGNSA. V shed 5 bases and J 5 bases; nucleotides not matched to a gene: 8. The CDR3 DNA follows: TGTGCCAGCAGCCCAGAGACAGGGGCACATCAGCCCCAGCATTTT. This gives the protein CASSPETGAHQPQHF.

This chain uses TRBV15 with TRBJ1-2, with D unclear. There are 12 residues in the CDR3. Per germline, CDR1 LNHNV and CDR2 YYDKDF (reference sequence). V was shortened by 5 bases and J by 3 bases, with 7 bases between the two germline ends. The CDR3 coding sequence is TGTGCCACCAGCGTCAGGTACTATGGCTACACCTTC. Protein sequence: CATSVRYYGYTF. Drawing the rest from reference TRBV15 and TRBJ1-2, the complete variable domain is DAMVIQNPRYQVTQFGKPVTLSCSQTLNHNVMYWYQQKSSQAPKLLFHYYDKDFNNEADTPDNFQSRRPNTSFCFLDIRSPGLGDTAMYLCATSVRYYGYTFGSGTRLTVV.